The 31 T cell receptor beta chains listed next were all sequenced from one sample in a study of CD8 T cells in Susac syndrome. The RNA, about 0.45 to 1 ug, was put through reverse transcription using random hexamers. A single record per CDR3 protein comes from TCRdb applying MiXCR to the immunoSEQ multiplex PCR reads. The table shows some 260,000 distinct CDR3 sequences, with 70% to 90% occurring only once. Sequencing used CD8+ T cells from PBMCs. The receptors here all came from a human donor with multiple sclerosis.

The chain carries TRBV27 and TRBJ1-5; 9 bases map to TRBD1. The CDR3 sequence is 15 residues long. J lost 7 bases, V lost 8 bases, and 12 bases had no gene match. Per germline, CDR1 MNHEY and CDR2 SMNVEV (reference sequence). CDR3 residues: CASSLRRTGEQPQHF. Here the CDR3 DNA reads TGTGCCAGCTCCCTGAGGAGGACAGGGGAGCAGCCCCAGCATTTT.

The count of this clonotype is one. The gene calls are TRBV6-1 and TRBJ2-7; 10 bases map to TRBD2. This CDR3 spans 16 amino acids. CDR1 MNHNS and CDR2 SASEGT come from the germline V gene. V lost 4 bases to trimming and J lost 3 bases; unmatched junction nucleotides: 9. The CDR3 nucleotides are TGTGCCAGCAGTGGGCGACTAGCGGGCTCCTTCTACGAGCAGTACTTC. Translated, it gives CASSGRLAGSFYEQYF.

V gene TRBV28 combines with J gene TRBJ2-7, with 9 bases matching TRBD2. The J segment lost 6 bases and the V segment lost 6 bases, leaving 12 bases of the junction unmatched. The CDR3 has 15 residues. Germline V gene lookup returns CDR1 MDHEN and CDR2 SYDVKM. CDR3 protein: CASSPGTSFKGEQYF. CDR3 DNA sequence: TGTGCCAGCAGCCCCGGGACTAGCTTCAAGGGCGAGCAGTACTTC.

The V and J genes are TRBV5-5 and TRBJ2-1, with a possible D match to TRBD1 (6 bases). With 6 bases removed from V and 2 bases from J, the gap between germline ends came to 18 bases. From germline, CDR1 is SGHKS and CDR2 YYEKEE (reference sequence). There are 16 residues in the CDR3. The DNA of the CDR3 is TGTGCCAGCAAGCTCGAGGGGGTCAGGGCCTACAATGAGCAGTTCTTC. It yields the protein CASKLEGVRAYNEQFF.

This chain joins TRBV12-5 and TRBJ2-5; D not certain. Germline V gene lookup returns CDR1 LGHNT and CDR2 FRNRAP. CDR3 size: 13 residues. V was trimmed by 6 bases and J by 3 bases, leaving 11 bases between them. Written as DNA, the CDR3 is TGTGCTAGTGGATCCGGACCTAAAGAGACCCAGTACTTC. Protein product: CASGSGPKETQYF.

The rearrangement joins TRBV24-1 to TRBJ2-1; the D is unclear. Trimming pared 4 bases from V and 7 bases from J, leaving 10 bases between. Germline V gives CDR1 KGHDR, CDR2 SFDVKD. The CDR3 runs 13 residues. The DNA for the CDR3 is TGTGCCACCAGTGACCCCCTAAGGAATGAGCAGTTCTTC. As protein: CATSDPLRNEQFF.

The chain links TRBV2 to TRBJ2-5, with no clear D. This CDR3 contains 13 residues. V gave up 3 bases and J gave up 0 bases, with 5 bases separating them. Germline-derived CDR1 and CDR2 are SNHLY and FYNNEI. CDR3: CASSDRHQETQYF. CDR3 DNA sequence: TGTGCCAGCAGTGACCGTCACCAAGAGACCCAGTACTTC.

The rearrangement links TRBV30 to TRBJ2-5, with TRBD1 matching 8 bases. The CDR3 spans 12 residues. The V and J ends lost 5 bases and 3 bases, in that order; junction bases with no gene match: 2. Germline V gene data show CDR1 as GTSNPN and CDR2 as SVGIG (reference sequence). CDR3 DNA: TGTGCCTGGGCACAGGGGGAAGAGACCCAGTACTTC. This gives the protein CAWAQGEETQYF.

The chain employs TRBV28 and TRBJ2-3, with 10 bases matching TRBD1. The CDR3 consists of 15 residues. Germline trimming cut 8 bases from V and 1 base from J; bases unmatched to any gene: 6. Germline V gene sequence: CDR1 MDHEN, CDR2 SYDVKM. This chain's CDR3 is CASGPGTGGTDTQYF. The DNA for the CDR3 is TGTGCCAGCGGGCCCGGGACAGGGGGCACAGATACGCAGTATTTT.

This sequence joins TRBV9 and TRBJ2-7; 10 positions agree with TRBD2. The germline CDR1 and CDR2 sequences are SGDLS and YYNGEE. The CDR3 length is 16 residues. V lost 3 bases and J lost 4; bases outside the gene matches: 10. DNA for the CDR3: TGTGCCAGCAGCGGGGGACGGACTAGCGGAAAATACGAGCAGTACTTC. Residues: CASSGGRTSGKYEQYF.

The chain is built from TRBV27 and TRBJ1-1, with TRBD1 as a possible D gene (5 bases). The V gene's germline CDR1 is MNHEY and CDR2 SMNVEV (reference sequence). This CDR3 region has 12 residues. Between the trimmed V and J ends, which lost 4 bases and 11 bases, there was a span of 14 bases. Here the CDR3 reads CASSSWDRRAFF. The DNA for the CDR3 is TGTGCCAGCAGTTCGTGGGACCGAAGGGCTTTCTTT.

V usage is TRBV14 and J usage is TRBJ2-4; D possibly corresponds to TRBD1 (6 bases). Germline CDR1 reads SGHDN; CDR2 reads FVKESK. The CDR3 has 14 amino acids. V was cut by 3 bases and J by 8 bases, with 14 bases left in between. CDR3 DNA sequence: TGTGCCAGCAGCCAGTGGGACAACCAGGACATTCAGTACTTC. Translated: CASSQWDNQDIQYF.

The chain employs TRBV4-1 and TRBJ2-7, with unresolved D. The CDR3 consists of 17 residues. V lost 0 bases and J lost 3, with 18 bases in between. The germline gives CDR1 MGHRA, CDR2 YSYEKL. CDR3 amino acids: CASSQEVTGDILYEQYF. For the CDR3, the DNA is TGCGCCAGCAGCCAAGAGGTCACTGGGGATATCCTCTACGAGCAGTACTTC.

About this clonotype itself: At one boundary the junction diverges from the germline segment, which might be a read error. This chain uses TRBV27 with TRBJ2-7, with D maybe TRBD2 (5 bases). Germline CDR1 and CDR2: MNHEY and SMNVEV (reference sequence). This CDR3 region has 14 residues. The chain's CDR3 is CASGLARSSYEQYF. The CDR3, as DNA: TGTGCCAGCGGTTTAGCGAGATCCTCCTACGAGCAGTACTTC.

The chain combines TRBV29-1 with TRBJ2-1, with D uncertain. This CDR3 is built from 15 residues. Germline loops: CDR1 SQVTM, CDR2 ANQGSEA. Trimming took 7 bases from V and 0 from J, leaving 16 bases between them. The CDR3 protein is CSAYGWASSYNEQFF. Written as DNA, the CDR3 is TGCAGCGCTTACGGATGGGCCAGCTCCTACAATGAGCAGTTCTTC.

The chain combines TRBV6-1 with TRBJ2-7; 9 bases match TRBD1. Trimming removed 6 bases from V and 0 bases from J; junction bases left unmatched: 15. CDR3 length: 18 amino acids. Germline values: CDR1 MNHNS, CDR2 SASEGT. CDR3 protein: CASRTGDRASYRSYEQYF. CDR3 nucleotides: TGTGCCAGCAGGACTGGGGACAGGGCGTCCTACCGCTCCTACGAGCAGTACTTC.

About this clonotype: Its ends do not fully match the called genes, so a read error is possible. The genes are TRBV7-8 and TRBJ2-4; D is unclear. Looked up from germline, CDR1 is SGHVS and CDR2 is FQNEAQ. The CDR3 covers 15 residues. The CDR3 loop is CVSSLLVHPGNIQYF. Written as DNA, the CDR3 is TGTGTCAGCAGCTTATTGGTACACCCGGGAAACATTCAGTACTTC.

This clonotype appeared a few times. V usage is TRBV14 and J usage is TRBJ2-7, with TRBD1 as a possible D gene (6 bases). From germline, CDR1 is SGHDN and CDR2 FVKESK. The V end lost 4 bases, the J end lost 2 bases, and 12 bases lay between the germline ends. CDR3 length: 14 residues. The CDR3 DNA reads as TGTGCCAGCAGCCCCCCGGCAGGGGCCTACGAGCAGTACTTC. This translates into CASSPPAGAYEQYF.

This chain connects TRBV12-3 or TRBV12-4 to TRBJ2-1, with D possibly being TRBD2 (5 bases). The CDR3 totals 14 residues. The V end lost 1 base, the J end lost 7 bases, and 11 bases lay between the germline ends. Here the CDR3 reads CASSLVGRRNEQFF. In nucleotides, the CDR3 is TGTGCCAGCAGTTTAGTTGGCAGGAGGAATGAGCAGTTCTTC.

This chain connects TRBV5-5 to TRBJ1-1; TRBD1 agrees at 8 bases. J was trimmed by 1 base and V by 0 bases; bases with no gene match: 2. The CDR3 is made up of 15 amino acids. The germline gives CDR1 SGHKS, CDR2 YYEKEE (reference sequence). Here the CDR3 DNA reads TGTGCCAGCAGCTTGGACAGGGGGGAGAACACTGAAGCTTTCTTT. Translating it yields CASSLDRGENTEAFF.

CDR3 in DNA: TGTGCCAGCAGTGAAATGCGCGGGAGTCCCTACGAGCAGTACTTC. Encoded protein: CASSEMRGSPYEQYF. The gene calls are TRBV2 and TRBJ2-7; 7 positions match TRBD2. Germline V gene sequence: CDR1 SNHLY, CDR2 FYNNEI. The CDR3 totals 15 residues. V shed 2 bases, J shed 2 bases, and the junction held 6 bases outside the gene matches.

The chain employs TRBV10-3 and TRBJ2-7; the D is unclear. Deletions cut 7 bases from V and 3 bases from J, with 13 bases between. The CDR3 is 13 amino acids. Germline V gene sequence: CDR1 ENHRY, CDR2 SYGVKD. The CDR3 region is CAITADGSYEQYF. The CDR3 bases are TGTGCCATCACCGCGGACGGAAGCTACGAGCAGTACTTC.

This clonotype was found a few times. The chain is built from TRBV11-2 and TRBJ2-1; TRBD2 might be the D (6 bases). The germline CDR1 and CDR2 sequences are SGHAT and FQNNGV. Trimming cost V 10 bases and J 9 bases, with 13 bases left between them. The CDR3 is made up of 11 amino acids. CDR3 nucleotide sequence: TGTGCCATCCGACGGAGGGGTGAGCAGTTCTTC. The encoded protein is CAIRRRGEQFF. Full variable domain (outside the CDR3, taken from reference TRBV11-2 and TRBJ2-1): EAGVAQSPRYKIIEKRQSVAFWCNPISGHATLYWYQQILGQGPKLLIQFQNNGVVDDSQLPKDRFSAERLKGVDSTLKIQPAKLEDSAVYLCAIRRRGEQFFGPGTRLTVL.

The rearrangement uses TRBV25-1 and TRBJ1-1; tentatively, D is TRBD1 (5 bases). Per germline, CDR1 MGHDK and CDR2 SYGVNS. The V gene lost 0 bases and the J gene lost 0 bases, with 8 bases spanning the gap. The CDR3 contains 15 residues. The CDR3 DNA is TGTGCCAGCAGTGAATACAGGGACCTGAACACTGAAGCTTTCTTT. It yields the protein CASSEYRDLNTEAFF.

This clonotype has only a few counts. The CDR3 here is CASSLVRGEQFF. CDR3 DNA: TGTGCCAGCAGTTTAGTTCGGGGGGAGCAGTTCTTC. J is TRBJ2-1 and V is TRBV12-3 or TRBV12-4; the D gene is possibly TRBD2 (6 bases). The CDR3 spans 12 residues. Deletions cut 1 base from V and 10 bases from J, with 8 bases between.

The V gene is TRBV4-2, the J gene TRBJ1-2; 9 positions match TRBD1. The J segment lost 8 bases and the V segment lost 0 bases, leaving 7 bases of the junction unmatched. The CDR3 covers 15 residues. From germline, CDR1 is LGHNA and CDR2 YNFKEQ. The CDR3 spells CASSQDFGTGIGYTF. CDR3 coding DNA: TGTGCCAGCAGCCAAGATTTTGGGACAGGGATAGGCTACACCTTC.

The chain carries TRBV6-2 or TRBV6-3 and TRBJ2-2, with 7 bases aligning to TRBD2. The V gene end was trimmed by 2 bases and the J gene end by 8 bases; junction bases not matched to a gene: 2. Germline V gene sequence: CDR1 MNHEY, CDR2 SVGEGT. The CDR3 has 13 residues. CDR3 in amino acids: CASSYVSGGELFF. In DNA, the CDR3 is TGTGCCAGCAGTTACGTTAGCGGGGGGGAGCTGTTTTTT.

The chain recombines TRBV9 with TRBJ2-3; the D gene is possibly TRBD2 (6 bases). Trimming shortened V by 4 bases and J by 6 bases, and 15 bases separated the two germline ends. This CDR3 spans 14 amino acids. Germline CDR1 and CDR2: SGDLS and YYNGEE. CDR3 region: CASSSTSLRDTQYF. Written as DNA, the CDR3 is TGTGCCAGCAGCTCGACTAGTTTACGGGATACGCAGTATTTT.

This clonotype was counted once. This chain uses TRBV7-9 with TRBJ1-4; D ambiguous. Trimming removed 4 bases from V and 13 bases from J, with 10 bases in between. Per the germline V gene, CDR1 is SEHNR and CDR2 is FQNEAQ (reference sequence). The CDR3 extends over 11 amino acids. CDR3 amino acids: CASSSELGLFF. The DNA for the CDR3 is TGTGCCAGCAGCTCAGAATTGGGACTGTTTTTT. Looking up the rest from reference TRBV7-9 and TRBJ1-4 gives the full variable domain: DTGVSQNPRHKITKRGQNVTFRCDPISEHNRLYWYRQTLGQGPEFLTYFQNEAQLEKSRLLSDRFSAERPKGSFSTLEIQRTEQGDSAMYLCASSSELGLFFGSGTQLSVL.

This clonotype was observed a few times. The chain has TRBV7-3 and TRBJ1-2; D unresolved. CDR1 is SGHTA, CDR2 FQGTGA, per germline. CDR3 size: 13 residues. The germline V and J ends were trimmed by 5 bases and 0 bases, with 7 bases remaining between them. The DNA for the CDR3 is TGTGCCAGCAGCCCCGGGGCTAACTATGGCTACACCTTC. This encodes CASSPGANYGYTF.

The V and J genes are TRBV5-1 and TRBJ2-7; 10 bases are shared with TRBD1. Germline CDR1 SGHRS, CDR2 YFSETQ. CDR3 length: 16 amino acids. V shed 1 base and J 5 bases; nucleotides not matched to a gene: 9. The CDR3 here is CASSLLGTGVIDEQYF. The CDR3 DNA follows: TGCGCCAGCAGCTTGCTAGGGACAGGGGTCATCGACGAGCAGTACTTC. Full variable domain (missing parts from reference TRBV5-1 and TRBJ2-7): KAGVTQTPRYLIKTRGQQVTLSCSPISGHRSVSWYQQTPGQGLQFLFEYFSETQRNKGNFPGRFSGRQFSNSRSEMNVSTLELGDSALYLCASSLLGTGVIDEQYFGPGTRLTVT.